The rows below give T cell receptor beta chains drawn from one sample of a study of graft-versus-host responses after intestinal transplantation. The protocol was immunoSEQ multiplex PCR, while the TCRdb copy is restricted to in-frame clones and leaves out a portion. The sample has tens of thousands of clones, about 87% seen once. Specimen: PBMCs, collected 26 days after transplant. These receptors originate from a human patient who received an intestinal transplant, so some T cells may come from the graft donor. Each CDR3 is given with its conserved first and last residue. Each record gives: D gene, J gene, V gene, clone size, CDR3 protein, CDR3 DNA. D genes are given only for firm matches. Some rows have no size entry. The others give once, few or many, or a class for an expanded clone.

.	TRBJ1-2	TRBV6-1	.	CAIEGVLDYGYTF	TGTGCCATAGAAGGGGTTTTGGACTATGGCTACACCTTC
.	TRBJ1-1	TRBV4-2	.	CASSQVRGADTEAFF	TGTGCCAGCAGCCAAGTTCGGGGGGCGGACACTGAAGCTTTCTTT
.	TRBJ1-2	TRBV2	once	CASRTGGAGYTF	TGTGCCAGCAGGACCGGCGGGGCTGGCTACACCTTC
TRBD1	TRBJ1-1	TRBV6-5	.	CASKVRQTGGTEAFF	TGTGCCAGCAAAGTCCGGCAGACAGGGGGCACTGAAGCTTTCTTT
TRBD2	TRBJ2-3	TRBV27	.	CASSLVLAGGTDTQYF	TGTGCCAGCAGTTTAGTGCTAGCGGGGGGCACAGATACGCAGTATTTT
TRBD1	TRBJ2-7	TRBV27	.	CASSLYGDSYEQYF	TGTGCCAGCAGTTTATATGGGGACAGCTACGAGCAGTACTTC
.	TRBJ1-3	TRBV6-1	.	CASSTGTSGNTIYF	TGTGCCAGCAGTACAGGGACATCTGGAAACACCATATATTTT
TRBD1	TRBJ1-2	TRBV19	few	CASTSPGQGRGYTF	TGTGCCAGTACCTCTCCGGGACAGGGTCGTGGCTACACCTTC
.	TRBJ1-2	TRBV6-5	.	CASSYSPREVHGYTF	TGTGCCAGCAGTTACTCCCCCAGGGAGGTGCATGGCTACACCTTC
TRBD1	TRBJ1-6	TRBV11-2	.	CASSLGDRENSPLHF	TGTGCCAGCAGCTTAGGGGACAGGGAGAATTCACCCCTCCACTTT
TRBD2	TRBJ2-2	TRBV5-1	.	CASSLDGGAAGELFF	TGCGCCAGCAGCTTGGACGGGGGGGCCGCCGGGGAGCTGTTTTTT
TRBD1	TRBJ2-4	TRBV5-1	.	CASSSGTGTKNIQYF	TGCGCCAGCAGCTCTGGGACAGGGACCAAAAACATTCAGTACTTC
.	TRBJ1-6	TRBV4-1	.	CASSHLSTDSYNSPLHF	TGCGCCAGCAGCCATCTAAGCACAGACTCCTATAATTCACCCCTCCACTTT
.	TRBJ1-2	TRBV28	once	CASTLQGYGYTF	TGTGCCAGCACATTACAGGGCTATGGCTACACCTTC